Sequencing of this T cell receptor (beta chain) was carried out in a study of blood T cell repertoires in COVID-19. Germline CDR1 and CDR2: SGHRS and YFSETQ. V was shortened by 4 bases and J by 3 bases, with 11 bases between the two germline ends. The CDR3 covers 13 residues. Generated by immunoSEQ multiplex PCR, the TCRdb table keeps only in-frame clones and is missing some. Of 52,000 or so clones in the sample, 70% to 85% were seen once. The sequence derives from a human donor in a cohort sampled during active COVID-19. The sample comprised peripheral blood. V and J are TRBV5-1 and TRBJ2-7; D may be TRBD2 (6 bases). DNA of the CDR3: TGCGCCAGCAGCCGGGAGAAAGGCTACGAGCAGTACTTC. Protein: CASSREKGYEQYF.